This T cell receptor beta chain derives from a study of T cells in tuberculosis. Study results and caveats: GMM-specific TCRs were nearer to active tuberculosis alpha repertoires, suggesting expansion. Active tuberculosis cases were adults; controls were adolescents.

Between the trimmed V and J ends, which lost 4 bases and 0 bases, there was a span of 16 bases. The CDR3 is made up of 16 amino acids. Germline V gives CDR1 SGHRS, CDR2 YFSETQ. Documented time point: new active TB diagnosis, blood taken before or within 7 days of starting treatment. The method was immunoSEQ multiplex PCR; TCRdb's version includes in-frame clones alone and lacks a portion of them. The sample lists 25,000 to 30,000 clones, about 91% seen once, with around 6.5% in the top ten. Concerning this clone itself: Its antigen is as yet unknown.

The source is an adult with tuberculosis. V gene TRBV5-1 combines with J gene TRBJ1-2; a weak D match, TRBD1 (5 bases). Specimen: PBMCs, collected at tuberculosis diagnosis. CDR3 coding DNA: TGCGCCAGCAGCCCTGGGGCAGGGCTGACTAACTATGGCTACACCTTC. Its translation: CASSPGAGLTNYGYTF.